The clone carrying this T cell receptor (beta chain) has at least ten counts. Clinical symptoms, serum thyroxine and TRAb, thyroid ultrasound and orbital computed tomography together formed the diagnostic basis. This sample is drawn from a study of T cells in Graves' hyperthyroidism and ophthalmopathy. Whole-study context: Peripheral blood specimens were obtained at initial diagnosis, prior to any treatment.

V lost 8 bases and J 7 bases, leaving 20 bases between the germline ends. The CDR3 consists of 15 residues. Germline CDR1 and CDR2: SNHLY and FYNNEI. Researchers amplified the TCR beta CDR3 regions from RNA transcripts. HTBI primers were used for first-round RT-PCR of the TCR CDR3. TCRdb recomputed calls from the multiplex PCR reads with MiXCR, one row per CDR3 protein. The data show fewer than 900,000 distinct CDR3 sequences, around 15% seen once. This clonotype originated in a young man with Graves' hyperthyroidism. The material sequenced was blood. The V call is TRBV2, the J call TRBJ2-2; D remains unclear. CDR3 amino acids: CASVGSGPTGGELFF. CDR3 DNA sequence: TGTGCCAGCGTGGGGTCAGGACCCACGGGCGGGGAGCTGTTTTTT. The entire variable domain, with the rest obtained from reference TRBV2 and TRBJ2-2, is as follows: EPEVTQTPSHQVTQMGQEVILRCVPISNHLYFYWYRQILGQKVEFLVSFYNNEISEKSEIFDDQFSVERPDGSNFTLKIRSTKLEDSAMYFCASVGSGPTGGELFFGEGSRLTVL.